One T cell receptor (beta chain) is described in this entry. V dropped 1 base and J dropped 4 bases, with 10 bases sitting between them. This CDR3 has 14 residues. Germline V gene sequence: CDR1 MGHRA, CDR2 YSYEKL. These data originate in a study of blood T cell repertoires in COVID-19. Looking at the study overall: Whether acute or convalescent, the COVID-19 samples came from the United States, Italy and Spain.

Per the original methods: Amplification of reference gene primers was used by the study to estimate nucleated cell counts. Clones were read by immunoSEQ multiplex PCR, and TCRdb kept only the in-frame ones, dropping some. The DNA was the basis for D and trimming; V, J and clone size are from that table. The table lists about 99,000 clones, 84% of them singletons, with 10% to 15% in the top ten. The clonotype was recovered from a human donor in a cohort sampled during active or convalescent COVID-19. Sequencing was performed on peripheral blood. V and J are TRBV4-1 and TRBJ1-2; D remains ambiguous. CDR3 nucleotides: TGCGCCAGCAGCCAAGGCGGGCTCGTCTATGGCTACACCTTC. Amino acid sequence: CASSQGGLVYGYTF.